This T cell receptor (beta chain) appears in the sequencing data of a study of blood T cells in healthy people across ages. Germline V gene lookup returns CDR1 GTSNPN and CDR2 SVGIG (reference sequence). Trimming pared 7 bases from V and 6 bases from J, leaving 23 bases between. CDR3 length equals 15 residues. The use of a sample-barcoded 5' primer and a J-beta primer mix characterized a second PCR of roughly 6 to 11 cycles. TCRdb analysed the 5' RACE reads with MiXCR anew, one entry per CDR3 protein. The sample carries 700,000 to 850,000 distinct CDR3 sequences, around 36% recorded once. This clonotype has more than one count but fewer than ten.

Material for sequencing was blood. V gene TRBV30 combines with J gene TRBJ2-3; D might be TRBD2 (6 bases). This clonotype was obtained from a man aged 18-30 years in good health. In DNA, the CDR3 is TGTGCCTCCTACCGGGGGAGTGGGGATTACGATACGCAGTATTTT. This encodes CASYRGSGDYDTQYF.